These 2 T cell receptor beta chains were sequenced from one sample in a study of cytomegalovirus exposure and HLA in healthy donors. 60 Vbeta and 13 Jbeta primers were used in PCR. The data were produced by immunoSEQ multiplex PCR, yet TCRdb's version contains in-frame clones alone and is incomplete. The table records more than 70,000 clones, 70% of them present only once. Sequenced material: PBMCs. The receptors were sampled from a woman between 50 and 59 years old in good health and CMV-seropositive.

This clone was observed a few times. The chain uses TRBV18 and TRBJ2-2; 9 nucleotides agree with TRBD1. Germline V lookup: CDR1 KGHSH, CDR2 LQKENI. The CDR3 sequence is 15 residues long. The V segment lost 3 bases and the J segment 7 bases; nucleotides outside the gene matches: 6. This CDR3 is CASSPTQGANGELFF. CDR3 DNA: TGTGCCAGCTCACCTACACAGGGGGCGAACGGGGAGCTGTTTTTT.

The CDR3: CASSHRDRGTNEQYF. The DNA of the CDR3 is TGTGCCAGCAGCCACCGGGACAGGGGAACGAACGAGCAGTACTTC. The rearrangement links TRBV28 to TRBJ2-7; 10 bases line up with TRBD1. Germline loops: CDR1 MDHEN, CDR2 SYDVKM. With 6 bases clipped from V and 5 bases from J, the junction kept 10 bases outside the gene matches. CDR3 length: 15 residues. Filled out from reference TRBV28 and TRBJ2-7, the complete variable domain reads DVKVTQSSRYLVKRTGEKVFLECVQDMDHENMFWYRQDPGLGLRLIYFSYDVKMKEKGDIPEGYSVSREKKERFSLILESASTNQTSMYLCASSHRDRGTNEQYFGPGTRLTVT.